This entry describes one T cell receptor (beta chain). Which antigen it targets is not known. One base away there is no much larger clone; base qualities are not given. The entire amount of isolated RNA was reverse transcribed using the High Capacity cDNA Reverse Transcription Kit, so the sequenced TCRB transcripts were expressed ones. Naive, central memory and regulatory T cell samples underwent deep immunoSEQ sequencing, averaging about 3.3 million total reads per sample. After sorted cells were lysed in RLT buffer, RNA was extracted with DNase-treated RNeasy Micro or Mini kits, with the choice depending on cell number. To prevent cross-contamination, each cell subset was processed individually, whereas patient and healthy donor samples were processed jointly. TCRB sequences were amplified from cDNA with the immunoSEQ multiplex PCR, producing 87-bp fragments spanning the CDR3 region. Sequencing of the amplicons was performed on the Illumina HiSeq platform. The published analysis was carried out like this. PCR bias was corrected computationally using synthetic template baselines, and reads within Hamming distance 2 were collapsed, with unmergeable singletons discarded. Reads were aligned against IMGT so that V, D and J genes, CDR3 length and insertions or deletions at six rearrangement sites could be assigned. Within each subset, clonotype counts were normalized to sorted cell number, and only after that were true diversity and Gini coefficients computed with the tcR R package. The overlap coefficient, calculated on TCRB nucleotide sequences, was used to measure repertoire sharing. Out-of-frame TCRB sequences from naive cells were analyzed to stand in for the pre-selection repertoire. TCRdb stores this immuneACCESS table with in-frame sequences only. Part of the clones is absent; in the studies checked, under half of the shortfall reflects unresolved V genes, and no reason is known for the rest. V and J calls and clone size are given by that table; D and trimming were obtained from the DNA. The sample has 350,000 to 450,000 clones on record, about 15% of them singletons. Approximately 0.02% of the sample rests with the top ten.

The data stem from a study of beta chain features in type 1 diabetes (dated by TCRdb to the late 2010s). About the full investigation: Mean age, gender distribution, total cell number and subset yield did not differ between patients and healthy donors. A total of some 100,000,000 sorted cells were examined across all samples, and the number of cells per subset was strongly correlated with RNA yield. In the study, recently diagnosed type 1 diabetes patients and matched healthy donors were compared on the TCRB repertoires of their sorted circulating CD4+ T cell subsets. Regulatory and stem cell-like memory subsets were isolated from only 8 patients and roughly 8 healthy donors, whereas naive and central memory subsets came from all 28 donors. General conclusions and limits of the study: Because cDNA rather than genomic DNA was sequenced, highly expressing activated cells could have been over-represented, although no difference in activation and CD3 levels was found between groups. Fewer insertions and more nucleotide deletions at VDJ recombination sites were observed in patients with type 1 diabetes, implying thymic rearrangement abnormalities. Naive, central memory and regulatory TCRB repertoires appeared more similar among patients than among healthy donors. In all four CD4+ subsets, TCRB CDR3 length was moderately but significantly shorter in type 1 diabetes patients. PCR might favor shorter templates, but patient and control samples were amplified and corrected together, so any skew would affect both groups equally. Because the HLA sub-analyses included only small numbers of individuals, any influence of HLA type on TCRB rearrangement was left unresolved.

CDR1 MDHEN and CDR2 SYDVKM were looked up in the germline V gene. From cysteine to phenylalanine, the CDR3 is 14 amino acids long. The sequence is cut down to CDR3 DNA, 42 bases in frame from base 1. The junction carries 11 bases between V and J, which are trimmed by 5 bases and 4 bases respectively. From each donor, a single peripheral blood sample of approximately 0.11 L on average was drawn into heparinised tubes. A BD FACSAria II and a panel including CD45RO, CCR7, CD25, CD127, CD95 and CD27 were used to sort naive, central memory, regulatory and stem cell-like memory CD4+ T cells. All sorted populations exceeded 98% purity. PBMCs were separated immediately by Lymphoprep density gradient centrifugation and were stained directly, without being cultured. Samples were stained and sorted in pairs, with one healthy donor and one patient per experiment, so that batch effects were minimized.

This receptor was obtained from a woman younger than 30 in good health. The chain is assembled from TRBV28 and TRBJ2-2; TRBD1 is a possible D gene, resting on 6 matching bases. Sequenced input: naive CD4+ T cells from blood. Taken with the paper, the label for cell subset or site translates to: true naive CD4+ T cells. The encoded CDR3 is CASSRGRGTGELFF. The sequenced DNA: TGTGCCAGCAGTAGGGGCAGGGGCACCGGGGAGCTGTTTTTT.